This T cell receptor (beta chain) was obtained from a study of T-cell reconstitution after alpha-beta-depleted transplantation in children. Study-wide results and limits: In some patients, recipient T cells and intrathymic progenitors surviving conditioning explained high day-60 diversity. It was newly produced T cells that mostly accounted for T-cell counts and diversity one year after transplant. Expanded clones from the graft, numbering several hundred, reportedly supplied alpha-beta T cells about two months after transplant.

This clonotype was counted at least ten times. Its target is unknown. Trimming cost V 2 bases and J 4 bases, with 11 bases left between them. The CDR3 extends over 14 amino acids. Germline V gives CDR1 MNHEY, CDR2 SVGAGI. TCRbeta library construction was performed incorporating unique molecular identifiers. TCRdb re-called the PCR reads through MiXCR, storing one row per CDR3 protein. The sample lists 30,000 or so distinct CDR3 sequences, around 7% seen once, with around 25% in the top ten. The chain is built from TRBV6-5 and TRBJ2-5, with D unresolved. Here the sequenced sample was peripheral blood, taken 60 days after TCRalphabeta/CD19-depleted stem cell transplant. This receptor was taken from a child under two years old who had a stem cell transplant for acute myeloid leukemia, so the T cells may come from the graft donor. CDR3 nucleotides: TGTGCCAGCAGTTACAGTGGGTTCCCAGAGACCCAGTACTTC. Translating it yields CASSYSGFPETQYF.